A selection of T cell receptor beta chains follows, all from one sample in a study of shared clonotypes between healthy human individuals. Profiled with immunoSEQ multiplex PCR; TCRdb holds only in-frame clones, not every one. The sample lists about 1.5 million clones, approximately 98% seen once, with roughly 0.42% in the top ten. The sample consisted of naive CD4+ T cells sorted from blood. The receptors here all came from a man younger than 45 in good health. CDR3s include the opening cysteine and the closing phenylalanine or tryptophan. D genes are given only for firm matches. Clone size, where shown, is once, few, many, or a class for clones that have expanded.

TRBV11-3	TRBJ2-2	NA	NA	CASSFATGITGELFF	TGTGCCAGCAGCTTCGCCACAGGGATCACCGGGGAGCTGTTTTTT
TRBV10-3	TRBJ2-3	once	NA	CAIRPISTDTQYF	TGTGCCATCAGACCGATATCCACAGATACGCAGTATTTT
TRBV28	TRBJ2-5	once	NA	CASRLPGAETQYF	TGTGCCAGCAGGCTCCCAGGGGCGGAGACCCAGTACTTC
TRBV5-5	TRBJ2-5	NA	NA	CASSEAGRLETQYF	TGTGCCAGCAGCGAGGCAGGGCGGTTGGAGACCCAGTACTTC
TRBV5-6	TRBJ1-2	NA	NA	CASTEARTSVVANYGYTF	TGTGCCAGCACTGAGGCCAGGACCTCAGTCGTGGCTAACTATGGCTACACCTTC
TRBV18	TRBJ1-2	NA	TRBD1	CASSPSGQGSSGYTF	TGTGCCAGCTCACCGTCGGGACAGGGGTCTTCTGGCTACACCTTC
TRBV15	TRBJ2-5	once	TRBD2	CATSLGLAGEETQYF	TGTGCCACCAGCCTGGGACTAGCGGGAGAAGAGACCCAGTACTTC
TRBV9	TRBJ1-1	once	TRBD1	CASSAGQGNTEAFF	TGTGCCAGCAGCGCGGGACAGGGGAACACTGAAGCTTTCTTT
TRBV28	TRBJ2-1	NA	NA	CASSLSISYNEQFF	TGTGCCAGCAGTTTAAGTATTTCCTACAATGAGCAGTTCTTC
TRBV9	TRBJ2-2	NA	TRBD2	CASSVSTLAGRTNTGELFF	TGTGCCAGCAGCGTGTCTACTTTAGCGGGAAGGACGAACACCGGGGAGCTGTTTTTT
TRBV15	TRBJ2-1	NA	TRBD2	CATSREPTRAGGPTLTYNEQFF	TGTGCCACCAGCAGAGAACCGACCCGGGCGGGAGGCCCAACCCTGACCTACAATGAGCAGTTCTTC
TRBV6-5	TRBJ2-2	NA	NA	CASTGPNTGELFF	TGTGCCAGCACCGGACCGAACACCGGGGAGCTGTTTTTT
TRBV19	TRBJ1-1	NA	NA	CASRTVGIYNTEAFF	TGTGCCAGTAGGACGGTAGGCATATACAACACTGAAGCTTTCTTT
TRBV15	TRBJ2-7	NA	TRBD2	CATSRDTPGRAYEQYF	TGTGCCACCAGCAGAGATACCCCCGGGAGGGCCTACGAGCAGTACTTC
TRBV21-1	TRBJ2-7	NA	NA	CASSLRDIPWVSYEQYF	TGTGCCAGCAGCCTCCGGGACATCCCGTGGGTATCCTACGAGCAGTACTTC
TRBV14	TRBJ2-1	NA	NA	CASSQDGVPNGEQFF	TGTGCCAGCAGCCAAGACGGGGTACCCAACGGTGAGCAGTTCTTC
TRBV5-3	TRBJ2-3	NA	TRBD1	CARSLAGGVTDTQYF	TGTGCCAGAAGCTTGGCAGGGGGCGTCACAGATACGCAGTATTTT
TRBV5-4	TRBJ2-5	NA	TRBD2	CASSLAAGGFSGETQYF	TGTGCCAGCAGCTTGGCGGCGGGAGGGTTTTCCGGGGAGACCCAGTACTTC
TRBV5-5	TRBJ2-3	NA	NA	CASSLAERDTQYF	TGTGCCAGCAGCTTGGCCGAGCGGGATACGCAGTATTTT